This T cell receptor beta chain was documented in a study of blood T cell repertoires in COVID-19. Study-level information: Acute and convalescent COVID-19 samples came from the United States, Italy and Spain. PBMCs, B-cell-depleted T cells, or T cells provided the cDNA or gDNA that made up the material.

This clone came up once. The authors' processing: Reference gene primer amplification in the assay estimated nucleated cell counts. Using immunoSEQ multiplex PCR, the repertoire was profiled, and TCRdb retains in-frame clones only, with some absent. V and J calls and clone size are as listed in that table; D and trimming were resolved from the DNA. Among approximately 280,000 clones listed, 75% to 90% were seen once. V lost 1 base, J lost 0 bases, and 10 bases stayed unmatched. Germline assignment: CDR1 SGHVS and CDR2 FQNEAQ. The CDR3 spans 18 residues. The genes are TRBV7-8 and TRBJ2-3; the match to TRBD2 covers 7 bases. The sequenced sample was peripheral blood. This sequence was found in a woman aged 30 to 39 who had recovered from COVID-19. CDR3 residues: CASSLVGGRFLSTDTQYF. In nucleotides, the CDR3 is TGTGCCAGCAGCTTAGTTGGCGGGAGATTCCTTAGCACAGATACGCAGTATTTT. The full variable domain, with the rest looked up from reference TRBV7-8 and TRBJ2-3, is GAGVSQSPRYKVAKRGQDVALRCDPISGHVSLFWYQQALGQGPEFLTYFQNEAQLDKSGLPSDRFFAERPEGSVSTLKIQRTQQEDSAVYLCASSLVGGRFLSTDTQYFGPGTRLTVL.